Listed below are T cell receptor beta chains from one sample, sequenced in a study of T cell changes during pregnancy in multiple sclerosis. Clones were read by immunoSEQ multiplex PCR, and TCRdb kept only the in-frame ones, dropping some. The sample lists more than 40,000 clones, 92% occurring once. The specimen comprised CD4+ T cells from peripheral blood mononuclear cells, sampled in the third trimester of pregnancy. These receptors all stem from a female donor with multiple sclerosis, enrolled in a pregnancy study. The CDR3 runs from the conserved cysteine through the conserved F or W. D genes are given only for firm matches. For some rows the clone size is stated as once, few or many, or as a class when expanded; others skip it.

V	size	D	J	DNA	CDR3
TRBV6-5	NA	TRBD1	TRBJ1-1	TGTGCCAGCAGTCGTAATCCAGGGGGTCACACTGAAGCTTTCTTT	CASSRNPGGHTEAFF
TRBV9	NA	TRBD1	TRBJ2-2	TGTGCCAGCAGCGTAGAGGGGGCTAGGGAGCTGTTTTTT	CASSVEGARELFF
TRBV19	NA	NA	TRBJ2-7	TGTGCCAGTAGTATATCGGTAATCAAGTCCTACGAGCAGTACTTC	CASSISVIKSYEQYF
TRBV5-1	NA	NA	TRBJ2-7	TGCGCCAGCAGCTTGGGAGGGGGTTCCTACGAGCAGTACTTC	CASSLGGGSYEQYF
TRBV27	NA	TRBD2	TRBJ2-3	TGTGCCAGCAGTAGGGCGGGAGGGACGTATACGCAGTATTTT	CASSRAGGTYTQYF
TRBV7-2	NA	NA	TRBJ2-5	TGTGCCAGCAGCGTACTCACCGGGAGATACCAAGAGACCCAGTACTTC	CASSVLTGRYQETQYF
TRBV19	NA	NA	TRBJ1-2	TGTGCCAGTCGCGTCCCGGGATATGGCTACACCTTC	CASRVPGYGYTF
TRBV9	NA	NA	TRBJ2-7	TGTGCCAGCAGCCCAGACAACTACGAGCAGTACTTC	CASSPDNYEQYF
TRBV6-5	NA	NA	TRBJ2-3	TGTGCCAGCAGTTCGTCGGGATTTGTCACAGATACGCAGTATTTT	CASSSSGFVTDTQYF
TRBV18	NA	NA	TRBJ1-1	TGTGCCAGCTCCCCGTCCGCCGTCTTCGGGGGGAGGAACACTGAAGCTTTCTTT	CASSPSAVFGGRNTEAFF
TRBV28	NA	NA	TRBJ2-5	TGTGCCAGCAGTTTAGATGCAGGGGCGAGGGTGGAGACCCAGTACTTC	CASSLDAGARVETQYF
TRBV6-5	NA	NA	TRBJ1-4	TGTGCCAGCAGTTACGGGGGCCTTAATGAAAAACTGTTTTTT	CASSYGGLNEKLFF
TRBV7-9	NA	NA	TRBJ1-3	TGTGCCAGCAGCTTAGCGTGGAGCTCTGGAAACACCATATATTTT	CASSLAWSSGNTIYF
TRBV19	NA	NA	TRBJ1-4	TGTGCCACTAGCCAGGGGAACCCGGACAGTCGTGAAAAACTGTTTTTT	CATSQGNPDSREKLFF
TRBV5-1	NA	NA	TRBJ2-7	TGCGCCAGCCGCACCCCAGGGGGACTTGAGCAGTACTTC	CASRTPGGLEQYF
TRBV5-4	NA	NA	TRBJ2-3	TGTGCCAGCAGCTTGTTCAGGGCCGGCACAGATACGCAGTATTTT	CASSLFRAGTDTQYF
TRBV11-3	few	NA	TRBJ2-3	TGTGCCAGCAGCTTAGGGAACCGGGGGAGCACAGATACGCAGTATTTT	CASSLGNRGSTDTQYF
TRBV19	once	NA	TRBJ1-3	TGTGCCAGTAGTATAGGAGCGCCCGCTGGAAACACCATATATTTT	CASSIGAPAGNTIYF
TRBV5-8	NA	NA	TRBJ2-1	TGTGCCAGCAGCTACACAAGAGGGAATGAGCAGTTCTTC	CASSYTRGNEQFF
TRBV18	NA	NA	TRBJ1-4	TGTGCCAGCTCACCGGCAGGGGTCTATGAAAAACTGTTTTTT	CASSPAGVYEKLFF
TRBV19	NA	NA	TRBJ2-3	TGTGCCAGTAAGGTACAGGTGGGTACAGATACGCAGTATTTT	CASKVQVGTDTQYF
TRBV27	NA	TRBD1	TRBJ2-7	TGTGCCAGCAGCCGTACAGGGGCGTGGGAGCAGTACTTC	CASSRTGAWEQYF
TRBV9	NA	TRBD2	TRBJ2-1	TGTGCCAGCAGCGAGTCTAGCGGGACCTCCTACAATGAGCAGTTCTTC	CASSESSGTSYNEQFF
TRBV28	NA	TRBD1	TRBJ1-5	TGTGCCAGCAGTTCGGGACAGGGCAGTCAGCCCCAGCATTTT	CASSSGQGSQPQHF
TRBV5-5	NA	NA	TRBJ1-5	TGTGCCAGCAGCTTGGTGGGAGGGCCCCAGCATTTT	CASSLVGGPQHF
TRBV28	NA	NA	TRBJ1-1	TGTGCCAGCAGGGGAGGGAGCATGGCAACTTTCTTT	CASRGGSMATFF
TRBV4-2	NA	NA	TRBJ1-2	TGTGCCAGCAGCCAGGACAGATCTGCTAACTATGGCTACACCTTC	CASSQDRSANYGYTF
TRBV15	NA	NA	TRBJ1-1	TGTGCCACCAGCAGGAGAGCCGGGGGAAGAGGCACTGAAGCTTTCTTT	CATSRRAGGRGTEAFF
TRBV28	NA	TRBD1	TRBJ2-1	TGTGCCAGCACCAGTACCAGACAGGGGAGATCCTACAATGAGCAGTTCTTC	CASTSTRQGRSYNEQFF
TRBV19	NA	NA	TRBJ2-7	TGTGCCAGTAGGACCACAGGGTGGGTCTACGAGCAGTACTTC	CASRTTGWVYEQYF
TRBV27	NA	TRBD2	TRBJ2-1	TGTGCCAGCAGTTTAAAGTTGGCTAGCGGAAATTTGGGTGAGCAGTTCTTC	CASSLKLASGNLGEQFF
TRBV19	NA	NA	TRBJ2-7	TGTGCCAGTATGACAGGTCTGGGCGAGCAGTACTTC	CASMTGLGEQYF